Listed below are T cell receptor beta chains from one sample, sequenced in a study of T cells after yellow fever vaccination. TCRdb independently ran MiXCR on the 5' RACE reads; one entry per CDR3 protein. The sample shows some 260,000 distinct CDR3 sequences, 5.2% of them seen only once. This specimen was CD4+ T cells sorted from PBMCs, taken on the day of the yellow fever booster vaccination. Source of these receptors: a man between 18 and 35 years old who received the YFV17D yellow fever vaccine. CDR3s include the opening cysteine and the closing phenylalanine or tryptophan. The order of the fields is clone size, V gene, D gene, J gene, CDR3 protein, CDR3 DNA. D genes are given only for firm matches. Size is stated for part of the rows, as once, few or many counts, or as a class when the clone is expanded.

abundance: NA; v_gene: TRBV2; d_gene: NA; j_gene: TRBJ1-1; CDR3aa: CAIEGSGDEAFF; CDR3nt: TGTGCCATCGAGGGGAGCGGAGATGAAGCTTTCTTT
abundance: NA; v_gene: TRBV15; d_gene: TRBD1; j_gene: TRBJ2-7; CDR3aa: CALDRVYEQYF; CDR3nt: TGTGCCCTAGACAGGGTTTACGAGCAGTACTTC
abundance: many; v_gene: TRBV7-8; d_gene: NA; j_gene: TRBJ2-2; CDR3aa: CASSTGTTNTGELFF; CDR3nt: TGTGCCAGCAGCACCGGGACCACGAACACCGGGGAGCTGTTTTTT
abundance: few; v_gene: TRBV12-3/TRBV12-4; d_gene: NA; j_gene: TRBJ1-3; CDR3aa: CASSLAPSGNTIYF; CDR3nt: TGTGCCAGCAGTTTAGCTCCTTCTGGAAACACCATATATTTT
abundance: many; v_gene: TRBV7-2; d_gene: TRBD1; j_gene: TRBJ1-1; CDR3aa: CASSSGQGGITEAFF; CDR3nt: TGTGCCAGCAGCTCCGGACAGGGCGGAATTACTGAAGCTTTCTTT
abundance: many; v_gene: TRBV7-8; d_gene: NA; j_gene: TRBJ2-5; CDR3aa: CASSKQRQETQYF; CDR3nt: TGTGCCAGCAGCAAACAGAGACAAGAGACCCAGTACTTC
abundance: many; v_gene: TRBV4-3; d_gene: TRBD1; j_gene: TRBJ2-3; CDR3aa: CASSQEGHLGTGTDTQYF; CDR3nt: TGCGCCAGCAGCCAAGAAGGGCATTTGGGGACAGGGACAGATACGCAGTATTTT
abundance: NA; v_gene: TRBV6-2/TRBV6-3; d_gene: TRBD1; j_gene: TRBJ2-1; CDR3aa: CASSRGTGGHNEQFF; CDR3nt: TGTGCCAGCAGCCGCGGGACAGGGGGCCACAATGAGCAGTTCTTC
abundance: few; v_gene: TRBV11-2; d_gene: NA; j_gene: TRBJ2-2; CDR3aa: CASSDGDKLASGELFF; CDR3nt: TGTGCCAGCAGCGACGGGGACAAATTAGCTTCCGGGGAGCTGTTTTTT
abundance: many; v_gene: TRBV6-2/TRBV6-3; d_gene: NA; j_gene: TRBJ2-5; CDR3aa: CASSYLGAGETQYF; CDR3nt: TGTGCCAGCAGTTACCTGGGGGCAGGGGAGACCCAGTACTTC
abundance: few; v_gene: TRBV6-2/TRBV6-3; d_gene: NA; j_gene: TRBJ1-1; CDR3aa: CATREQSNTEAFF; CDR3nt: TGTGCCACCAGAGAACAATCGAACACTGAAGCTTTCTTT
abundance: NA; v_gene: TRBV2; d_gene: TRBD1; j_gene: TRBJ1-4; CDR3aa: CASSKAQGANEKLFF; CDR3nt: TGTGCCAGCAGTAAAGCACAGGGGGCGAATGAAAAACTGTTTTTT
abundance: NA; v_gene: TRBV6-5; d_gene: NA; j_gene: TRBJ1-5; CDR3aa: CASGRRYNQPQHF; CDR3nt: TGTGCCAGCGGCAGGAGGTACAATCAGCCCCAGCATTTT
abundance: few; v_gene: TRBV7-9; d_gene: TRBD1; j_gene: TRBJ1-1; CDR3aa: CASSLEQGRRFF; CDR3nt: TGTGCCAGCAGCTTAGAACAGGGGCGGCGTTTCTTT
abundance: NA; v_gene: TRBV24-1; d_gene: TRBD1; j_gene: TRBJ2-1; CDR3aa: CATSDRTGSGGNEQFF; CDR3nt: TGTGCCACCAGTGATAGGACAGGGAGTGGGGGCAATGAGCAGTTCTTC
abundance: many; v_gene: TRBV12-3/TRBV12-4; d_gene: NA; j_gene: TRBJ2-5; CDR3aa: CASRDTLGETQYF; CDR3nt: TGTGCCAGCAGGGACACCTTGGGGGAGACCCAGTACTTC
abundance: NA; v_gene: TRBV20-1; d_gene: NA; j_gene: TRBJ2-2; CDR3aa: CSARHGGAETGELFF; CDR3nt: TGCAGTGCTAGACACGGGGGTGCTGAGACCGGGGAGCTGTTTTTT
abundance: many; v_gene: TRBV14; d_gene: TRBD1; j_gene: TRBJ2-4; CDR3aa: CASSLRTGRGWGLAKNIQYF; CDR3nt: TGTGCCAGCAGCCTCCGGACAGGGAGAGGATGGGGATTAGCCAAAAACATTCAGTACTTC
abundance: many; v_gene: TRBV5-6; d_gene: NA; j_gene: TRBJ2-2; CDR3aa: CASSFRNTGELFF; CDR3nt: TGTGCCAGCAGCTTTAGGAACACCGGGGAGCTGTTTTTT
abundance: many; v_gene: TRBV4-3; d_gene: TRBD1; j_gene: TRBJ2-7; CDR3aa: CASSVGVTGAYEQYF; CDR3nt: TGCGCCAGCAGCGTAGGGGTTACAGGGGCCTACGAGCAGTACTTC
abundance: NA; v_gene: TRBV6-5; d_gene: NA; j_gene: TRBJ1-2; CDR3aa: CASSYRLPKKDGYTF; CDR3nt: TGTGCCAGCAGTTATCGATTACCTAAAAAGGATGGCTACACCTTC
abundance: NA; v_gene: TRBV7-2; d_gene: NA; j_gene: TRBJ1-1; CDR3aa: CASSRQAGLAFF; CDR3nt: TGTGCCAGCAGCCGCCAGGCAGGGCTGGCATTCTTT
abundance: many; v_gene: TRBV20-1; d_gene: NA; j_gene: TRBJ1-1; CDR3aa: CSARDPRNTEAFF; CDR3nt: TGCAGTGCTAGAGATCCCAGGAACACTGAAGCTTTCTTT
abundance: many; v_gene: TRBV4-2; d_gene: TRBD1; j_gene: TRBJ1-3; CDR3aa: CASSLDRKTAGNTIYF; CDR3nt: TGTGCCAGCAGCCTGGACAGGAAAACCGCTGGAAACACCATATATTTT
abundance: NA; v_gene: TRBV7-2; d_gene: TRBD2; j_gene: TRBJ2-3; CDR3aa: CASSWGLASTDTQYF; CDR3nt: TGTGCCAGCAGCTGGGGACTAGCAAGCACAGATACGCAGTATTTT
abundance: few; v_gene: TRBV7-3; d_gene: TRBD1; j_gene: TRBJ1-1; CDR3aa: CASSSGTGMNTEAFF; CDR3nt: TGTGCCAGCAGCTCGGGGACAGGGATGAACACTGAAGCTTTCTTT
abundance: few; v_gene: TRBV15; d_gene: NA; j_gene: TRBJ1-5; CDR3aa: CATSRDRGPQHF; CDR3nt: TGTGCCACCAGCAGAGATCGCGGGCCCCAGCATTTT
abundance: few; v_gene: TRBV7-8; d_gene: TRBD2; j_gene: TRBJ2-6; CDR3aa: CASSLGWFGGGSGANVLTF; CDR3nt: TGTGCCAGCAGCTTAGGGTGGTTCGGCGGGGGCTCTGGGGCCAACGTCCTGACTTTC
abundance: many; v_gene: TRBV4-3; d_gene: NA; j_gene: TRBJ1-5; CDR3aa: CASSHETWQPQHF; CDR3nt: TGCGCCAGCAGCCATGAGACCTGGCAGCCCCAGCATTTT
abundance: many; v_gene: TRBV7-8; d_gene: NA; j_gene: TRBJ1-1; CDR3aa: CASSFAQFTEAFF; CDR3nt: TGTGCCAGCAGCTTCGCGCAGTTCACTGAAGCTTTCTTT
abundance: few; v_gene: TRBV21-1; d_gene: NA; j_gene: TRBJ2-3; CDR3aa: CASSTTGTTSTDTQYF; CDR3nt: TGTGCCAGCAGCACGACCGGGACAACTAGCACAGATACGCAGTATTTT
abundance: few; v_gene: TRBV5-4; d_gene: NA; j_gene: TRBJ2-2; CDR3aa: CASSLEQGGPGELFF; CDR3nt: TGTGCCAGCAGCTTGGAACAGGGGGGGCCCGGGGAGCTGTTTTTT
abundance: NA; v_gene: TRBV29-1; d_gene: NA; j_gene: TRBJ1-2; CDR3aa: CSVESWGTRHYGYTF; CDR3nt: TGCAGCGTTGAATCGTGGGGGACAAGGCACTATGGCTACACCTTC
abundance: NA; v_gene: TRBV30; d_gene: NA; j_gene: TRBJ2-7; CDR3aa: CAWSRFGIYEQYF; CDR3nt: TGTGCCTGGAGTCGCTTCGGCATCTACGAGCAGTACTTC
abundance: NA; v_gene: TRBV25-1; d_gene: NA; j_gene: TRBJ1-2; CDR3aa: CASSEGPDYGHTF; CDR3nt: TGTGCCAGCAGTGAGGGACCAGACTATGGCCACACCTTC
abundance: NA; v_gene: TRBV20-1; d_gene: NA; j_gene: TRBJ2-7; CDR3aa: CSANRDNSYEQYF; CDR3nt: TGCAGTGCTAACCGGGACAACTCCTACGAGCAGTACTTC
abundance: NA; v_gene: TRBV5-1; d_gene: TRBD2; j_gene: TRBJ2-1; CDR3aa: CASSLVAGGLTNEQFF; CDR3nt: TGCGCCAGCAGCTTGGTAGCGGGGGGGCTTACGAATGAGCAGTTCTTC
abundance: NA; v_gene: TRBV20-1; d_gene: NA; j_gene: TRBJ2-5; CDR3aa: CSAEMGVTGVQYF; CDR3nt: TGCAGTGCTGAGATGGGCGTCACGGGGGTCCAGTACTTC
abundance: NA; v_gene: TRBV7-9; d_gene: NA; j_gene: TRBJ1-2; CDR3aa: CASSLGRLSGGYTF; CDR3nt: TGTGCCAGCAGCTTAGGGCGTTTGAGTGGAGGCTACACCTTC
abundance: few; v_gene: TRBV5-1; d_gene: NA; j_gene: TRBJ2-5; CDR3aa: CASSYNRGVLETQYF; CDR3nt: TGCGCCAGCAGCTACAACCGCGGGGTACTAGAGACCCAGTACTTC
abundance: many; v_gene: TRBV20-1; d_gene: NA; j_gene: TRBJ2-2; CDR3aa: CSAARGRELFF; CDR3nt: TGCAGTGCAGCACGGGGTAGGGAGCTGTTTTTT
abundance: many; v_gene: TRBV29-1; d_gene: NA; j_gene: TRBJ2-1; CDR3aa: CSVEGNSYNEQFF; CDR3nt: TGCAGCGTGGAGGGGAATTCCTACAATGAGCAGTTCTTC
abundance: many; v_gene: TRBV2; d_gene: NA; j_gene: TRBJ1-5; CDR3aa: CASRTVAFRRQPQHF; CDR3nt: TGTGCCAGCAGGACGGTGGCCTTCCGGCGTCAGCCCCAGCATTTT
abundance: many; v_gene: TRBV7-3; d_gene: NA; j_gene: TRBJ2-1; CDR3aa: CASSSVRGEEQFF; CDR3nt: TGTGCCAGCAGCTCGGTCAGGGGAGAGGAGCAGTTCTTC
abundance: few; v_gene: TRBV11-2; d_gene: NA; j_gene: TRBJ2-5; CDR3aa: CASSLVRGADPETQYF; CDR3nt: TGTGCCAGCAGCTTAGTTAGGGGGGCCGACCCAGAGACCCAGTACTTC
abundance: few; v_gene: TRBV5-1; d_gene: NA; j_gene: TRBJ1-4; CDR3aa: CASSLEATIEKLFF; CDR3nt: TGCGCCAGCAGCTTGGAGGCGACAATTGAAAAACTGTTTTTT
abundance: many; v_gene: TRBV6-5; d_gene: NA; j_gene: TRBJ2-2; CDR3aa: CASSYWAGANTGELFF; CDR3nt: TGTGCCAGCAGTTACTGGGCAGGCGCGAACACCGGGGAGCTGTTTTTT
abundance: few; v_gene: TRBV27; d_gene: NA; j_gene: TRBJ1-5; CDR3aa: CASSIAGLSNQPQHF; CDR3nt: TGTGCCAGCAGTATCGCGGGGCTTAGCAATCAGCCCCAGCATTTT
abundance: few; v_gene: TRBV5-1; d_gene: TRBD1; j_gene: TRBJ2-2; CDR3aa: CASSPRDRGRFGELFF; CDR3nt: TGCGCCAGCAGCCCAAGGGACAGGGGGCGATTCGGGGAGCTGTTTTTT
abundance: few; v_gene: TRBV3-1; d_gene: NA; j_gene: TRBJ2-3; CDR3aa: CASSPRQGLGTDTQYF; CDR3nt: TGTGCCAGCAGCCCCCGGCAGGGGCTGGGGACAGATACGCAGTATTTT
abundance: many; v_gene: TRBV7-2; d_gene: NA; j_gene: TRBJ2-1; CDR3aa: CASSLGMSSYNEQFF; CDR3nt: TGTGCCAGCAGCTTAGGGATGAGCTCCTACAATGAGCAGTTCTTC
abundance: NA; v_gene: TRBV3-1; d_gene: NA; j_gene: TRBJ2-3; CDR3aa: CASRPTGPITDTQYF; CDR3nt: TGTGCCAGCAGGCCCACAGGGCCGATCACAGATACGCAGTATTTT
abundance: few; v_gene: TRBV12-3/TRBV12-4; d_gene: NA; j_gene: TRBJ2-7; CDR3aa: CASSFFGRSSEQYF; CDR3nt: TGTGCCAGCAGTTTTTTCGGTCGGTCTAGCGAGCAGTACTTC
abundance: few; v_gene: TRBV6-2/TRBV6-3; d_gene: NA; j_gene: TRBJ1-5; CDR3aa: CASSYGDYNQPQHF; CDR3nt: TGTGCCAGCAGTTACGGCGACTACAATCAGCCCCAGCATTTT
abundance: many; v_gene: TRBV7-2; d_gene: TRBD1; j_gene: TRBJ1-1; CDR3aa: CASSLAGTGGITYTEAFF; CDR3nt: TGTGCCAGCAGCTTGGCCGGGACAGGGGGAATTACGTACACTGAAGCTTTCTTT